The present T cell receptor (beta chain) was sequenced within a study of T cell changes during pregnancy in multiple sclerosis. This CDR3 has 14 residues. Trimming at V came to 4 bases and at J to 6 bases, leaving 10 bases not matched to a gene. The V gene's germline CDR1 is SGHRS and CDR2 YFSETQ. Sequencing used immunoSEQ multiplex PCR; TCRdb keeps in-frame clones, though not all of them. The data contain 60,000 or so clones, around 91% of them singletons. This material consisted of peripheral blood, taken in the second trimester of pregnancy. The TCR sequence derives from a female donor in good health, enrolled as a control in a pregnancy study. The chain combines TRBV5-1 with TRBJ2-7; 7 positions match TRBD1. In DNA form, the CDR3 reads TGCGCCAGCAGCGAAAGGGGGCGCGGAAGCGAGCAGTACTTC. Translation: CASSERGRGSEQYF.